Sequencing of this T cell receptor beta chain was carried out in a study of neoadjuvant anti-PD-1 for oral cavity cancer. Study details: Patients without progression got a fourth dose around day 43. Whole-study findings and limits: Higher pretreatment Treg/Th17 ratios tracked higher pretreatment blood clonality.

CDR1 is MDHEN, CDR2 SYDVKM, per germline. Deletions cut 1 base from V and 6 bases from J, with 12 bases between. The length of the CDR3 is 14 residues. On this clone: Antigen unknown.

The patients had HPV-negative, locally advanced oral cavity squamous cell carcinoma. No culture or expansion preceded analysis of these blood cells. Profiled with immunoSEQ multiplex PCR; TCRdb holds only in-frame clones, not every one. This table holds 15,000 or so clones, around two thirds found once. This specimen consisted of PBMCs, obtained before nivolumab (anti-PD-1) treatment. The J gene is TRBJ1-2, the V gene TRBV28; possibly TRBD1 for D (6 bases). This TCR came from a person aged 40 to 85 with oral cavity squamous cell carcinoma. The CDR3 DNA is TGTGCCAGCAGTTTATCAGGGGCGATGAATGGCTACACCTTC. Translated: CASSLSGAMNGYTF.